This T cell receptor beta chain comes out of a study of CD8 T cells in Susac syndrome. Sequencing of TCR beta was performed on blood CD8+ and CD4+ T cells. Germline values: CDR1 SNHLY, CDR2 FYNNEI. The trim removed 5 bases at V and 7 bases at J, leaving 9 bases unmatched. The CDR3 contains 14 residues. This clonotype was observed a single time. The RNA, about 0.45 to 1 ug, was put through reverse transcription using random hexamers. TCRdb redid the calling of the immunoSEQ multiplex PCR reads with MiXCR, one entry per CDR3 protein. The repertoire includes 130,000 to 150,000 distinct CDR3 sequences, roughly 94% of them detected once, and 0.084% sits in the top ten.

The chain couples TRBV2 to TRBJ2-7; TRBD1 matches at 9 bases. This TCR derives from a human donor in good health. Sequenced material: CD4+ T cells from PBMCs. CDR3 nucleotide sequence: TGTGCCAGCAGTTCCGGGACAGGGACTTGGGAGCAGTACTTC. Translation: CASSSGTGTWEQYF. Together with reference TRBV2 and TRBJ2-7, the CDR3 gives the full variable domain: EPEVTQTPSHQVTQMGQEVILRCVPISNHLYFYWYRQILGQKVEFLVSFYNNEISEKSEIFDDQFSVERPDGSNFTLKIRSTKLEDSAMYFCASSSGTGTWEQYFGPGTRLTVT.